This TCR beta chain was captured in a study of a mutant IDH1 vaccine in newly diagnosed glioma (dated by TCRdb to the early 2020s). Context from the whole study: In the chemotherapy-containing groups, vaccination started alongside temozolomide cycles, whereas in patients who had radiotherapy alone it started 4-6 weeks after radiotherapy. The week-35 safety follow-up was designated visit V12, and the week-47 end of study was designated visit V13. Of the approximately 33 treated patients, around 62% were male and roughly 38% were female, and a mean age of around 40 years was recorded. Longitudinal TCRB deep sequencing was done for 25 treated patients, wherever samples were available for exploratory analyses. Peripheral blood was collected at six visits: V03 (baseline), V05, V07, V10, V12 and V13. Before enrollment, most patients had been given radiochemotherapy with temozolomide as standard therapy, while the rest had received either radiotherapy alone or temozolomide alone.

The library was obtained by the immunoSEQ multiplex PCR assay. Rearranged TCR beta chain sequences were amplified using the hsTCRB Kit according to the manufacturer's protocol. TCRB libraries were sequenced on an Illumina MiSeq. As for how the authors treated the data: The proprietary platform of the kit vendor was used for demultiplexing, trimming and gene mapping. The table comes from immuneACCESS by way of TCRdb, which keeps in-frame sequences with V and J called. Part of the clones is missing from these tables; in studies checked, under half for an unresolved V gene and the rest for unknown reasons. The V and J calls and the clone size are those of that table, but D and trimming were determined from the DNA. The sample table contains around 32,000 clones; only one count was recorded for around 84% of them. The top ten clones comprise about 7% of the sample. For this chain, trimming is 3 bases at the V end and 7 bases at the J end, and the number of junction bases without a gene match is 7. Taken from cysteine to phenylalanine, the CDR3 has 13 residues. Only the CDR3 DNA stays, 39 bases, in frame from base 1. CDR1 SQVTM and CDR2 ANQGSEA are derived from the germline V gene.

Concerning this clone itself: The specificity of this receptor is unknown. Base quality data are lacking; no much larger clone is found one base away.

General study outcomes and caveats: PBMC samples for TCRB deep sequencing were selected based on availability. Pseudoprogression appeared unrelated to alterations in the top peripheral T cell clonotypes detected by TCRB sequencing. Immune responses induced by the vaccine were seen in 90% to 95% of patients across multiple MHC alleles. The authors stated that sample limitations prevented analyses of patient blood samples from being reproduced.

The sample's time point label, in plain terms: week 35, safety follow-up. Each vaccine dose, consisting of 300 ug of a 20-mer mutant IDH1 peptide in Montanide, was administered subcutaneously with topical imiquimod. Across visits V03 through V10, patients got a total of eight vaccinations, given in weeks 1, 3, 5, 7, 11, 15, 19 and 23. Donors had newly diagnosed WHO grade 3 or 4 IDH1-mutant astrocytomas with loss of nuclear ATRX. The samples were drawn from NOA16, a multicentre, single-arm, open-label phase I trial in Germany that tested a mutant IDH1 peptide vaccine in humans for the first time. Genomic DNA for TCRB sequencing was extracted from EDTA blood using the DNeasy Blood and Tissue Kit.

The sample in question was PBMCs, obtained from a glioma patient whose treatment included an IDH1 peptide vaccine. Recombination joined TRBV29-1 with TRBJ1-1; 8 middle bases align to TRBD1. The TCR comes from a woman aged 18 to 35 with glioma. This receptor has the CDR3 CSVDPQGAGEAFF. Here is the DNA: TGCAGCGTTGATCCCCAGGGGGCTGGTGAAGCTTTCTTT.